The 12 T cell receptor beta chains below were found in one sample sequenced in a study of T cell responses to AZD1222 COVID-19 vaccine (dated by TCRdb to the early 2020s). Read against the paper, the sample's time point label means: baseline before first vaccination. The library was built by means of the immunoSEQ multiplex PCR assay. The clones in this table, taken by TCRdb from immuneACCESS, are in-frame only. Not every clone is retained; where verified, under half of the shortfall comes from an unresolved V gene, and the cause of the rest is unknown. For this sample the table gives around 100,000 clones, of which more than 65% were detected only once. The top ten clonotypes cover about 9.7% of the sample. The material sequenced was peripheral blood, taken on day 0 of AZD1222 vaccination. These receptors were collected from an adult in good health.

The chain links TRBV6-4 to TRBJ1-2, with 7 positions matching TRBD1. This CDR3 has 13 residues. Germline assignment: CDR1 MRHNA and CDR2 SNTAGT. With 3 bases clipped from V and 9 bases from J, the junction kept 7 bases outside the gene matches. The CDR3 DNA sequence: TGTGCCAGCAGTGAGCGTCCAGGGGGGAGCTACACCTTC. Amino acids: CASSERPGGSYTF.

This sequence joins TRBV9 and TRBJ2-2; D could derive from TRBD1 or TRBD2 (5 bases each). Between the trimmed V and J ends, which lost 0 bases and 4 bases, there was a span of 7 bases. Germline values: CDR1 SGDLS, CDR2 YYNGEE. The CDR3 loop spans 14 amino acids. CDR3 sequence (DNA): TGTGCCAGCAGCGTAGCCGGGGCCACCGGGGAGCTGTTTTTT. It encodes CASSVAGATGELFF.

This clone was seen a few times. The rearrangement links TRBV10-3 to TRBJ1-1; D not resolved. This CDR3 has 13 residues. V lost 4 bases to trimming and J lost 3 bases, with 9 bases between them. The germline V gene has CDR1 ENHRY and CDR2 SYGVKD. The CDR3 bases are TGTGCCATCAGTGGTATCGGTTACACTGAAGCTTTCTTT. It encodes CAISGIGYTEAFF.

The rearrangement links TRBV4-1 to TRBJ2-3; 8 bases agree with TRBD1. The junction had 6 bases not matched to a gene; V was cut back by 1 base and J by 0 bases. The germline gives CDR1 MGHRA, CDR2 YSYEKL. The CDR3 consists of 17 residues. CDR3 in amino acids: CASSQVDRGLSTDTQYF. As DNA, the CDR3 is TGCGCCAGCAGCCAAGTTGACAGGGGCCTTAGCACAGATACGCAGTATTTT.

V gene TRBV19 combines with J gene TRBJ1-1, with 8 bases matching TRBD1. With V trimmed by 3 bases and J by 1 base, 7 bases remained unmatched. This CDR3 comprises 16 residues. Germline lookup yields CDR1 LNHDA and CDR2 SQIVND (reference sequence). This CDR3 reads CASSIVRGRSNTEAFF. In DNA, the CDR3 is TGTGCCAGTAGTATTGTCAGGGGGCGATCGAACACTGAAGCTTTCTTT.

The V gene is TRBV9, the J gene TRBJ1-2, with TRBD1 matching 7 bases. The CDR3 has 15 residues. The junction had 8 bases not matched to a gene; V was cut back by 6 bases and J by 0 bases. From germline, CDR1 is SGDLS and CDR2 YYNGEE. CDR3 sequence (DNA): TGTGCCAGCACCCGGGACAGAGCCTCTAACTATGGCTACACCTTC. Translating gives CASTRDRASNYGYTF.

The V call is TRBV28, the J call TRBJ2-1, with 14 bases identical to TRBD2. Trimming cost V 5 bases and J 9 bases; bases outside gene matches: 6. This CDR3 has 15 amino acids. Germline V gene data show CDR1 as MDHEN and CDR2 as SYDVKM. The chain's CDR3 is CASSLGLAGGFEQFF. The CDR3 nucleotides are TGTGCCAGCAGTCTTGGACTAGCGGGAGGCTTTGAGCAGTTCTTC. Based on the CDR3 plus reference TRBV28 and TRBJ2-1, the full variable domain is DVKVTQSSRYLVKRTGEKVFLECVQDMDHENMFWYRQDPGLGLRLIYFSYDVKMKEKGDIPEGYSVSREKKERFSLILESASTNQTSMYLCASSLGLAGGFEQFFGPGTRLTVL.

V is TRBV11-2 and J is TRBJ2-1; no reliable D call. Germline V gives CDR1 SGHAT, CDR2 FQNNGV. The CDR3 totals 16 residues. The V and J ends lost 3 bases and 7 bases respectively, with 19 bases between them. Here the CDR3 DNA reads TGTGCCAGCAGCTTGATTGGTGCGTTAGGGAAGAATGAGCAGTTCTTC. It is translated as CASSLIGALGKNEQFF.

The chain is built from TRBV13 and TRBJ2-7; 10 nucleotides match TRBD2. The CDR3 spans 15 residues. J lost 3 bases, V lost 5 bases, and 7 bases had no gene match. The germline V gene has CDR1 PRHDT and CDR2 FYEKMQ (reference sequence). The CDR3 region is CASSPLAGALYEQYF. In DNA, the CDR3 is TGTGCCAGCAGCCCTCTAGCGGGAGCTCTCTACGAGCAGTACTTC.

This CDR3 reads CASSEGGATEAFF. CDR3 sequence (DNA): TGTGCCAGCAGTGAGGGGGGTGCCACTGAAGCTTTCTTT. The chain employs TRBV6-1 and TRBJ1-1; D possibly corresponds to TRBD1 (5 bases). Germline assignment: CDR1 MNHNS and CDR2 SASEGT. The CDR3 runs 13 residues. Deletions cut 3 bases from V and 4 bases from J, with 9 bases between.

This clone was picked up one time. The rearrangement joins TRBV5-1 to TRBJ1-3; D is ambiguous. Germline-derived CDR1 and CDR2 are SGHRS and YFSETQ. V was clipped by 1 base and J by 0 bases, with 2 bases between them. The CDR3 has 13 residues. Written as DNA, the CDR3 is TGCGCCAGCAGCTTGAGCTCTGGAAACACCATATATTTT. It encodes CASSLSSGNTIYF.

The chain joins TRBV6-2 or TRBV6-3 to TRBJ2-7; 14 bases align to TRBD2. The germline V gene encodes CDR1 MNHEY and CDR2 SVGEGT. V shed 0 bases, J shed 4 bases, and the junction held 14 bases outside the gene matches. This CDR3 comprises 20 residues. The CDR3 coding sequence is TGTGCCAGCAGTTACTCGAAGGTCCAGGGACTAGCGGGAGTCTGGTACGAGCAGTACTTC. Its translation is CASSYSKVQGLAGVWYEQYF.